One and the same sample provided the 18 T cell receptor beta chains below, sequenced in a study of shared clonotypes between healthy human individuals. Generated by immunoSEQ multiplex PCR, the TCRdb table keeps only in-frame clones and is missing some. This table holds more than 1 million clones, around 82% found once. Input material: memory CD4+ T cells from PBMCs. Sample subset: CD45RA-negative fraction. The origin of the receptors is a man younger than 35 in good health. Some clones in this sample may be carry-over from other donors' samples.

V gene TRBV19 combines with J gene TRBJ1-2, with TRBD1 as a possible D gene (6 bases). The CDR3 runs to 15 residues. The germline gives CDR1 LNHDA, CDR2 SQIVND (reference sequence). The V gene lost 6 bases and the J gene lost 8 bases, with 22 bases spanning the gap. Here the CDR3 reads CASRGTGNGPGGYTF. For the CDR3, the DNA is TGTGCCAGTAGGGGTACAGGGAATGGACCCGGAGGCTACACCTTC.

The chain uses TRBV28 and TRBJ2-7; 8 positions match TRBD2. The germline V gene has CDR1 MDHEN and CDR2 SYDVKM. The CDR3 has 15 amino acids. The junction had 6 bases not matched to a gene; V was cut back by 5 bases and J by 0 bases. CDR3 sequence: CASSTLAVSSYEQYF. The CDR3 DNA is TGTGCCAGCAGTACACTAGCGGTCAGCTCCTACGAGCAGTACTTC.

V is TRBV2 and J is TRBJ1-1, with D perhaps TRBD1 (6 bases). V was trimmed by 9 bases and J by 11 bases, leaving 22 bases between them. The CDR3 totals 13 residues. CDR1 and CDR2 from the germline V gene are SNHLY and FYNNEI. DNA of the CDR3: TGTGCCAGTACAGGGACCGCACATACCGTGGCTTTCTTT. It encodes CASTGTAHTVAFF.

The chain joins TRBV9 to TRBJ1-2; a possible D gene is TRBD1 (5 bases). The length of the CDR3 is 13 residues. V was pared by 4 bases and J by 1 base, with 8 bases between. The germline V gene encodes CDR1 SGDLS and CDR2 YYNGEE. The CDR3 DNA sequence: TGTGCCAGCAGCCAGGACATTAACTATGGCTACACCTTC. Protein: CASSQDINYGYTF. Complete variable domain (other parts from reference TRBV9 and TRBJ1-2): DSGVTQTPKHLITATGQRVTLRCSPRSGDLSVYWYQQSLDQGLQFLIQYYNGEERAKGNILERFSAQQFPDLHSELNLSSLELGDSALYFCASSQDINYGYTFGSGTRLTVV.

Turning to this clone: Different DNA sequences within this sample yield the same CDR3. The genes are TRBV18 and TRBJ1-1, with D hard to call. The CDR3 contains 14 residues. Germline V CDR1 and CDR2: KGHSH, LQKENI. With 0 bases removed from V and 2 bases from J, the gap between germline ends came to 7 bases. The CDR3 DNA sequence: TGTGCCAGCTCACCACCCGGCGGAAACACTGAAGCTTTCTTT. This translates into CASSPPGGNTEAFF.

The rearrangement joins TRBV27 to TRBJ1-2; D is undetermined. The V end was cut by 5 bases, the J end by 5 bases, with 18 bases between. The CDR3 is 15 residues long. In germline, CDR1 is MNHEY, CDR2 SMNVEV (reference sequence). CDR3 nucleotides: TGTGCCAGCAGTACACTTTTATCGCCCCTTTATGGCTACACCTTC. Translated: CASSTLLSPLYGYTF.

The chain is built from TRBV25-1 and TRBJ2-3, with a possible D match to TRBD1 (5 bases). CDR1 and CDR2 from the germline V gene are MGHDK and SYGVNS. Trimming stripped 0 bases from V and 1 base from J, with 11 bases between. The CDR3 runs 16 residues. The CDR3 loop is CASSEYGRVGTDTQYF. The CDR3, as DNA: TGTGCCAGCAGTGAATATGGCAGGGTAGGCACAGATACGCAGTATTTT.

The chain combines TRBV4-1 with TRBJ2-7, with TRBD1 matching 7 bases. This CDR3 has 15 amino acids. V gave up 5 bases and J gave up 0 bases; unmatched junction bases: 7. The germline gives CDR1 MGHRA, CDR2 YSYEKL. The CDR3 bases are TGCGCCAGCAGCTCCTACAGGGGAACCTCCTACGAGCAGTACTTC. It yields the protein CASSSYRGTSYEQYF.

V and J are TRBV6-1 and TRBJ1-2, with 8 bases matching TRBD1. The CDR3 is 14 amino acids. The V gene's germline CDR1 is MNHNS and CDR2 SASEGT. V lost 4 bases to trimming and J lost 7 bases; unmatched junction nucleotides: 8. Written as DNA, the CDR3 is TGTGCCAGCAGTGTTACGGACAGGGTTAGTGGCTACACCTTC. It specifies CASSVTDRVSGYTF.

Remarks on this clone: An end of the junction differs from the germline gene, which may be a read error. V is TRBV7-2 and J is TRBJ2-2; TRBD2 agrees at 9 bases. Germline V gene lookup returns CDR1 SGHTA and CDR2 FQGNSA. The CDR3 spans 15 residues. The CDR3, as DNA: TGTGCCAGCAGCTCCGGACTAGCGAAGACCGGGGAGCTGTTTTTT. This encodes CASSSGLAKTGELFF.

CDR3 sequence (DNA): TGCGCCACTTCACAACAGGGGAACACCGGGGAGCTGTTTTTT. Protein: CATSQQGNTGELFF. This chain connects TRBV5-1 to TRBJ2-2, with D possibly being TRBD1 (6 bases). The germline V gene encodes CDR1 SGHRS and CDR2 YFSETQ. Trimming stripped 9 bases from V and 1 base from J, with 13 bases between. The CDR3 loop spans 14 amino acids.

The CDR3, as DNA: TGTGCCACCAGCAGAGATCTCGGCAGGGTGACCTATGGCTACACCTTC. This encodes CATSRDLGRVTYGYTF. The chain recombines TRBV15 with TRBJ1-2; D perhaps matches TRBD1 (5 bases). The CDR3 is 16 amino acids. Trimming took off 0 bases at V and 4 bases at J, with 15 bases between the two ends. From germline, CDR1 is LNHNV and CDR2 YYDKDF (reference sequence). The whole variable domain, filled in from reference TRBV15 and TRBJ1-2, reads DAMVIQNPRYQVTQFGKPVTLSCSQTLNHNVMYWYQQKSSQAPKLLFHYYDKDFNNEADTPDNFQSRRPNTSFCFLDIRSPGLGDTAMYLCATSRDLGRVTYGYTFGSGTRLTVV.

The V gene is TRBV15, the J gene TRBJ2-2, with D maybe TRBD2 (6 bases). The CDR3 covers 16 residues. Germline V gene lookup returns CDR1 LNHNV and CDR2 YYDKDF (reference sequence). Trimming shortened V by 2 bases and J by 8 bases, and 18 bases separated the two germline ends. The CDR3 bases are TGTGCCACCAGCAGATGGGAGGACACCCCTATGGGGGAGCTGTTTTTT. Encoded protein: CATSRWEDTPMGELFF.

The chain employs TRBV28 and TRBJ2-7; no definite D call. The CDR3 has 13 amino acids. CDR1 is MDHEN, CDR2 SYDVKM, per germline. V was trimmed by 5 bases and J by 4 bases, leaving 12 bases between them. As DNA, the CDR3 is TGTGCCAGCAGTACCTCCCCATTGTACGAGCAGTACTTC. Residues: CASSTSPLYEQYF.

The chain couples TRBV7-9 to TRBJ2-2; D gene uncertain. Per germline, CDR1 SEHNR and CDR2 FQNEAQ (reference sequence). The ends were cut back, 1 base at V and 4 bases at J, with 4 bases in the middle. The CDR3 runs to 13 residues. CDR3 loop: CASSLGITGELFF. In DNA form, the CDR3 reads TGTGCCAGCAGCTTAGGGATCACCGGGGAGCTGTTTTTT.

The CDR3 here is CAWSVHQGQPQHF. The CDR3 coding sequence is TGTGCCTGGAGTGTACATCAGGGGCAGCCCCAGCATTTT. V gene TRBV30 combines with J gene TRBJ1-5; tentatively, D is TRBD1 (6 bases). The CDR3 contains 13 residues. CDR1 and CDR2 from the germline V gene are GTSNPN and SVGIG (reference sequence). V was shortened by 0 bases and J by 7 bases, with 10 bases between the two germline ends.

The DNA of the CDR3 is TGTGCCAGCAGCTTGGGCTTTGAGGGCATTCAGTACTTC. Its protein is CASSLGFEGIQYF. The chain carries TRBV5-8 and TRBJ2-4, with D perhaps TRBD2 (5 bases). Per the germline V gene, CDR1 is SGHTS and CDR2 is YDEGEE. Trimming left V 0 bases short and J 9 bases short, with 10 bases between. The CDR3 runs 13 residues.

The rearrangement links TRBV7-8 to TRBJ1-5; D is possibly TRBD1 (5 bases). The CDR3 loop spans 13 amino acids. CDR1 is SGHVS, CDR2 FQNEAQ, per germline. Deletions cut 5 bases from V and 6 bases from J, with 11 bases between. CDR3 in amino acids: CASSSQGGQPQHF. The CDR3 DNA sequence: TGTGCCAGCAGCAGCCAGGGCGGTCAGCCCCAGCATTTT. The variable domain in full, with the rest retrieved from reference TRBV7-8 and TRBJ1-5, is GAGVSQSPRYKVAKRGQDVALRCDPISGHVSLFWYQQALGQGPEFLTYFQNEAQLDKSGLPSDRFFAERPEGSVSTLKIQRTQQEDSAVYLCASSSQGGQPQHFGDGTRLSIL.